The 4 T cell receptor beta chains reported below all come from one sample, sequenced in a study of shared clonotypes between healthy human individuals. Naive CD8 cells lacked CD45RO and underwent positive selection for CCR7, leaving out terminally differentiated effector memory CD45RA+ cells. Measured with immunoSEQ multiplex PCR; TCRdb has only the in-frame clones, and not every one. Of some 2.1 million clones in the sample, 85% to 95% were seen once. Specimen: naive CD8+ T cells sorted from blood. These receptor sequences come from a man aged 18 to 29 in good health.

This chain connects TRBV27 to TRBJ2-7; D unclear. Germline V gene data show CDR1 as MNHEY and CDR2 as SMNVEV (reference sequence). The CDR3 totals 13 residues. V was clipped by 8 bases and J by 3 bases, with 14 bases between them. This CDR3 is CASAPNGDYEQYF. The CDR3 DNA reads as TGTGCCAGCGCACCGAATGGGGACTACGAGCAGTACTTC.

J is TRBJ2-2 and V is TRBV27; no clear D. Germline V gene lookup returns CDR1 MNHEY and CDR2 SMNVEV (reference sequence). V lost 3 bases, J lost 5 bases, and 10 bases lay in between. The CDR3 is 14 residues long. The CDR3 is CASSFVEGTGELFF. CDR3 sequence (DNA): TGTGCCAGCAGTTTCGTTGAAGGGACCGGGGAGCTGTTTTTT.

As for this clone: Within the sample, other DNA sequences also encode this same CDR3. The gene calls are TRBV27 and TRBJ1-1; D is undetermined. Per germline, CDR1 MNHEY and CDR2 SMNVEV (reference sequence). This CDR3 has 15 residues. Trimming took off 0 bases at V and 0 bases at J, with 8 bases between the two ends. CDR3 residues: CASSLSTGVNTEAFF. The CDR3 region has the DNA TGTGCCAGCAGTTTATCTACCGGAGTGAACACTGAAGCTTTCTTT.

The rearrangement uses TRBV11-2 and TRBJ2-5; TRBD2 matches at 13 bases. The length of the CDR3 is 16 residues. Germline values: CDR1 SGHAT, CDR2 FQNNGV. The V gene end was trimmed by 4 bases and the J gene end by 2 bases; junction bases not matched to a gene: 4. CDR3 in DNA: TGTGCCAGCAGCTCATGGACTAGCGGGAGACAAGAGACCCAGTACTTC. Translating it yields CASSSWTSGRQETQYF.